The 22 T cell receptor beta chains reported below all come from one sample, sequenced in a study of cytomegalovirus exposure and HLA in healthy donors (dated by TCRdb to about 2017). Library generation was performed with the immunoSEQ multiplex PCR assay. For the multiplex PCR, a mixture combining 60 forward primers for TCR Vbeta segments and 13 reverse primers for TCR Jbeta segments was used. In its TCRdb copy, this immuneACCESS table keeps in-frame sequences only and misses some clones. Where compared with another copy, unresolved V genes explain less than half of these, and the others have no known cause. This sample holds about 220,000 clones; roughly 70% were observed only once. The top ten hold 1.8% of the sample. Sample: PBMCs. The receptors stem from a woman aged 30 to 39 in good health and CMV-seronegative.

The DNA for the CDR3 is TGTGCCAGCAGTAAAGGGACTAGCGGGTTTAGCTCCTACGAGCAGTACTTC. It translates to CASSKGTSGFSSYEQYF. V gene TRBV6-1 combines with J gene TRBJ2-7; the match to TRBD2 covers 12 bases. V shed 5 bases and J 0 bases; nucleotides not matched to a gene: 8. The CDR3 has 17 residues. Germline values: CDR1 MNHNS, CDR2 SASEGT.

A note on this clone: A much larger clone differs by one base, so this may be a read error. The sample carries other DNA sequences with the same CDR3. The chain employs TRBV5-1 and TRBJ2-5, with 8 bases lining up with TRBD2. CDR3 length equals 14 residues. Germline V gene lookup returns CDR1 SGHRS and CDR2 YFSETQ. V shed 1 base and J 6 bases; nucleotides not matched to a gene: 5. This CDR3 reads CASSLTGGPQTQYF. DNA of the CDR3: TGCGCCAGCAGCTTGACGGGAGGGCCACAGACCCAGTACTTC.

The chain is built from TRBV6-4 and TRBJ2-3; 7 bases agree with TRBD2. CDR1 is MRHNA and CDR2 is SNTAGT in the germline V gene. J gave up 1 base and V 4 bases, and 2 bases lay outside the gene matches. This CDR3 region has 14 residues. CDR3 DNA sequence: TGTGCCAGCAGTGTTACTAGCGGCACAGATACGCAGTATTTT. The encoded protein is CASSVTSGTDTQYF.

Here the CDR3 reads CASSLWGDTEAFF. CDR3 bases: TGTGCCAGCAGCTTGTGGGGGGACACTGAAGCTTTCTTT. The V call is TRBV5-6, the J call TRBJ1-1, with a tentative D call TRBD1 (5 bases). CDR1 is SGHDT and CDR2 is YYEEEE in the germline V gene. The CDR3 spans 13 residues. V was shortened by 1 base and J by 3 bases, with 7 bases between the two germline ends.

This sequence joins TRBV19 and TRBJ2-2, with D perhaps matching TRBD2 (6 bases). The CDR3 totals 14 residues. Per the germline V gene, CDR1 is LNHDA and CDR2 is SQIVND (reference sequence). The V gene lost 4 bases and the J gene lost 6 bases, with 12 bases spanning the gap. The CDR3 DNA reads as TGTGCCAGTAGTAGTCAAGGAGGGGCCGGGGAGCTGTTTTTT. It is translated as CASSSQGGAGELFF.

This clone turned up a few times. This sequence joins TRBV28 and TRBJ1-1; maybe TRBD1 (6 bases). The CDR3 is made up of 14 amino acids. With 5 bases removed from V and 4 bases from J, the gap between germline ends came to 14 bases. Germline CDR1 and CDR2: MDHEN and SYDVKM. The DNA for the CDR3 is TGTGCCAGCAGTCTGGACAGCCTCGTCACTGAAGCTTTCTTT. This gives the protein CASSLDSLVTEAFF.

This chain links TRBV5-8 with TRBJ2-2, with 12 bases lining up with TRBD1. This CDR3 is built from 16 residues. V lost 2 bases, J lost 6 bases, and 5 bases stayed unmatched. Germline values: CDR1 SGHTS, CDR2 YDEGEE. The CDR3 is CASSFPGQGASGELFF. The CDR3 DNA is TGTGCCAGCAGCTTTCCGGGACAGGGGGCTTCCGGGGAGCTGTTTTTT.

Turning to this clone: A junction boundary mismatches the germline segment, possibly from a read error. V gene TRBV7-9 combines with J gene TRBJ1-2, with 7 nucleotides matching TRBD1. There are 13 residues in the CDR3. Germline lookup yields CDR1 SEHNR and CDR2 FQNEAQ (reference sequence). CDR3 nucleotides: TGTTCCAGCAGCTTAAGGACAGGAGATGGCTACACCTTC. It yields the protein CSSSLRTGDGYTF.

This chain joins TRBV30 and TRBJ1-1; 10 bases fit TRBD1. The CDR3 extends over 14 amino acids. Germline V gives CDR1 GTSNPN, CDR2 SVGIG (reference sequence). J lost 5 bases, V lost 5 bases, and 8 bases had no gene match. CDR3 in amino acids: CAWSRDRGETEAFF. DNA for the CDR3: TGTGCCTGGTCTCGGGACAGGGGAGAGACTGAAGCTTTCTTT.

The gene calls are TRBV11-1 and TRBJ2-1; D is unclear. The CDR3 spans 11 residues. Per germline, CDR1 SGHAT and CDR2 FQDESV (reference sequence). The V and J ends lost 7 bases and 3 bases respectively, with 4 bases between them. Here the CDR3 reads CASTDYNEQFF. The CDR3 bases are TGTGCCAGCACAGACTACAATGAGCAGTTCTTC.

This clone was counted only a few times. The rearrangement joins TRBV10-3 to TRBJ2-7, with a tentative D call TRBD1 (6 bases). The germline gives CDR1 ENHRY, CDR2 SYGVKD. V lost 3 bases to trimming and J lost 7 bases, with 16 bases between them. The CDR3 is 14 residues long. The CDR3 here is CAISDSRQVWEQYF. CDR3 DNA: TGTGCCATCAGTGACTCCCGACAGGTCTGGGAGCAGTACTTC.

V and J are TRBV9 and TRBJ1-6; maybe TRBD1 (5 bases). The germline V gene encodes CDR1 SGDLS and CDR2 YYNGEE. The CDR3 contains 17 residues. V was pared by 4 bases and J by 0 bases, with 14 bases between. The CDR3 sequence: CASSPRRGSSYNSPLHF. The CDR3 bases are TGTGCCAGCAGCCCTCGTCGGGGGAGCTCCTATAATTCACCCCTCCACTTT.

J is TRBJ2-2 and V is TRBV10-3; 9 nucleotides agree with TRBD2. The trim removed 3 bases at V and 4 bases at J, leaving 6 bases unmatched. Germline assignment: CDR1 ENHRY and CDR2 SYGVKD. The CDR3 extends over 16 amino acids. As DNA, the CDR3 is TGTGCCATCAGTGATACGGGACTAGCCCCCACCGGGGAGCTGTTTTTT. This codes for CAISDTGLAPTGELFF.

V and J are TRBV19 and TRBJ2-3; 10 bases match TRBD2. This CDR3 is built from 17 residues. In germline, CDR1 is LNHDA, CDR2 SQIVND (reference sequence). V shed 5 bases and J 4 bases; nucleotides not matched to a gene: 12. CDR3 protein: CASSPYSLAGVADTQYF. The CDR3 coding sequence is TGTGCCAGTAGTCCGTATAGCCTAGCGGGAGTAGCAGATACGCAGTATTTT. Full variable domain (remainder filled in from reference TRBV19 and TRBJ2-3): DGGITQSPKYLFRKEGQNVTLSCEQNLNHDAMYWYRQDPGQGLRLIYYSQIVNDFQKGDIAEGYSVSREKKESFPLTVTSAQKNPTAFYLCASSPYSLAGVADTQYFGPGTRLTVL.

Remarks on this clone: Within the sample, other DNA sequences also encode this same CDR3. This chain joins TRBV10-3 and TRBJ2-5; D gene unclear. Germline loops: CDR1 ENHRY, CDR2 SYGVKD. The CDR3 covers 14 residues. V lost 0 bases, J lost 1 base, and 6 bases lay in between. CDR3 nucleotides: TGTGCCATCAGTGAGTCCCGCGGCCAAGAGACCCAGTACTTC. It is translated as CAISESRGQETQYF.

CDR3 in DNA: TGTGCCAGCAGCCCCCCCTTTGGGAGAGGGGAGCAGTTCTTC. It yields the protein CASSPPFGRGEQFF. V and J are TRBV7-9 and TRBJ2-1; TRBD2 might be the D (5 bases). This CDR3 is built from 14 residues. CDR1 is SEHNR and CDR2 is FQNEAQ in the germline V gene (reference sequence). V was shortened by 5 bases and J by 10 bases, with 18 bases between the two germline ends.

The V gene is TRBV30, the J gene TRBJ2-1; weak D call: TRBD2 (7 bases). CDR3 length equals 16 residues. Trimming shortened V by 0 bases and J by 0 bases, and 12 bases separated the two germline ends. The germline gives CDR1 GTSNPN, CDR2 SVGIG (reference sequence). The CDR3 DNA sequence: TGTGCCTGGAGTGTCGGAGGGGGGGCCTCCTACAATGAGCAGTTCTTC. Protein product: CAWSVGGGASYNEQFF.

The rearrangement joins TRBV5-5 to TRBJ1-4, with D hard to call. V lost 2 bases and J 0 bases, leaving 5 bases between the germline ends. Per the germline V gene, CDR1 is SGHKS and CDR2 is YYEKEE (reference sequence). This CDR3 contains 14 residues. CDR3 protein: CASSLRATNEKLFF. In DNA, the CDR3 is TGTGCCAGCAGCTTAAGAGCAACTAATGAAAAACTGTTTTTT.

The V gene is TRBV5-4, the J gene TRBJ1-2, with D maybe TRBD1 (6 bases). The germline V and J ends were trimmed by 2 bases and 5 bases, with 13 bases remaining between them. Germline V gene sequence: CDR1 SGHNT, CDR2 YYREEE (reference sequence). The CDR3 consists of 14 residues. Here the CDR3 reads CASSFATGSYGYTF. Here the CDR3 DNA reads TGTGCCAGCAGCTTTGCCACAGGGTCTTATGGCTACACCTTC.

This sequence joins TRBV4-1 and TRBJ2-1; D remains ambiguous. Per germline, CDR1 MGHRA and CDR2 YSYEKL. CDR3 length equals 15 residues. V was shortened by 1 base and J by 3 bases, with 10 bases between the two germline ends. The CDR3 here is CASSQVGSDYNEQFF. In DNA form, the CDR3 reads TGCGCCAGCAGCCAAGTCGGGTCGGACTACAATGAGCAGTTCTTC.

The chain combines TRBV7-6 with TRBJ2-3; 13 bases are a match to TRBD2. From germline, CDR1 is SGHVS and CDR2 FNYEAQ. This CDR3 spans 16 amino acids. Trimming removed 5 bases from V and 11 bases from J; junction bases left unmatched: 13. The CDR3 loop is CASSARTSGGPPGQYF. The CDR3 DNA follows: TGTGCCAGCAGCGCCCGGACTAGCGGGGGCCCACCCGGGCAGTATTTT.

CDR3 in amino acids: CASSMGLGYTF. The CDR3 DNA reads TGTGCCAGTAGTATGGGGCTCGGCTACACCTTC. This rearrangement joins TRBV19 to TRBJ1-2; possible D gene TRBD1, 5 bases. V dropped 3 bases and J dropped 8 bases, with 7 bases sitting between them. Looked up from germline, CDR1 is LNHDA and CDR2 is SQIVND (reference sequence). The CDR3 is 11 amino acids.